The next 27 T cell receptor beta chains were all read from a single sample in a study of T cells in Graves' hyperthyroidism and ophthalmopathy. The investigators amplified TCR beta CDR3 regions from RNA transcripts. HTBI primers were used for first-round RT-PCR of the TCR CDR3. TCRdb ran MiXCR on the multiplex PCR reads and lists one entry per CDR3 protein. In the table there are approximately 720,000 distinct CDR3 sequences, about 19% of which are singletons. Input material: blood. The source of these receptors is a woman aged 45-65 years with Graves' hyperthyroidism that later progressed to Graves' ophthalmopathy.

The sample holds a few counts of this clonotype. The chain joins TRBV7-8 to TRBJ1-5; TRBD1 agrees at 9 bases. From germline, CDR1 is SGHVS and CDR2 FQNEAQ. The CDR3 spans 16 residues. After removal of 3 bases from V and 2 bases from J, the junction contained 5 bases not matched to a gene. The CDR3 loop is CASSLGQGRGNQPQHF. CDR3 coding DNA: TGTGCCAGCAGCTTGGGACAGGGAAGAGGCAATCAGCCCCAGCATTTT.

This clonotype has at least ten counts. The rearrangement links TRBV2 to TRBJ2-5; possibly TRBD2 for D (5 bases). Germline CDR1 is SNHLY and CDR2 is FYNNEI. The CDR3 extends over 12 amino acids. V dropped 9 bases and J dropped 1 base, with 9 bases sitting between them. The CDR3 sequence: CASKRPQETQYF. DNA for the CDR3: TGTGCCAGTAAGCGGCCCCAAGAGACCCAGTACTTC.

The chain recombines TRBV5-6 with TRBJ2-7, with TRBD1 matching over 8 bases. The trim removed 4 bases at V and 1 base at J, leaving 4 bases unmatched. This CDR3 contains 14 residues. The germline V gene has CDR1 SGHDT and CDR2 YYEEEE. Here the CDR3 reads CASSTTGVSYEQYF. The DNA of the CDR3 is TGTGCCAGCAGCACGACAGGGGTATCCTACGAGCAGTACTTC.

This clonotype turned up a few times. This chain joins TRBV20-1 and TRBJ1-6; TRBD1 is a possible D gene (6 bases). The CDR3 covers 13 residues. The ends were cut back, 2 bases at V and 10 bases at J, with 12 bases in the middle. The germline gives CDR1 DFQATT, CDR2 SNEGSKA (reference sequence). The DNA for the CDR3 is TGCAGTGCTAGATACAGGGAGGCCTCACCCCTCCACTTT. This gives the protein CSARYREASPLHF.

This clonotype was observed at least ten times. This sequence joins TRBV2 and TRBJ1-2; D gene ambiguous. Germline lookup yields CDR1 SNHLY and CDR2 FYNNEI. The CDR3 runs 11 residues. V was trimmed by 11 bases and J by 0 bases, leaving 7 bases between them. The CDR3 DNA reads as TGTGCCCTCTGGGCTAACTATGGCTACACCTTC. Translation: CALWANYGYTF.

Turning to this clonotype: This may arise from a read error, as a much more abundant clone is one base away. V usage is TRBV7-3 and J usage is TRBJ2-1, with 8 bases aligning to TRBD2. The CDR3 is 16 residues long. CDR1 and CDR2 (germline): SGHTA, FQGTGA. Trimming removed 3 bases from V and 9 bases from J; junction bases left unmatched: 13. This CDR3 reads CASSLSEAGGGGEQFF. The CDR3 coding sequence is TGTGCCAGCAGCTTGTCTGAGGCGGGGGGAGGTGGTGAGCAGTTCTTC.

The chain employs TRBV29-1 and TRBJ2-1; TRBD2 might be the D (5 bases). Trimming took off 7 bases at V and 6 bases at J, with 16 bases between the two ends. CDR3 length: 13 residues. CDR1 is SQVTM and CDR2 is ANQGSEA in the germline V gene. CDR3 loop: CSATRETFNEQFF. As DNA, the CDR3 is TGCAGCGCCACCCGGGAAACTTTCAATGAGCAGTTCTTC.

This chain connects TRBV5-1 to TRBJ2-5; D remains unclear. V was shortened by 2 bases and J by 1 base, with 21 bases between the two germline ends. Germline CDR1 reads SGHRS; CDR2 reads YFSETQ. This CDR3 comprises 18 residues. The CDR3 here is CASSFRSSSLFFQETQYF. CDR3 DNA: TGCGCCAGCAGCTTCCGATCTTCGAGCCTTTTTTTCCAAGAGACCCAGTACTTC. Drawing the rest from reference TRBV5-1 and TRBJ2-5, the complete variable domain is KAGVTQTPRYLIKTRGQQVTLSCSPISGHRSVSWYQQTPGQGLQFLFEYFSETQRNKGNFPGRFSGRQFSNSRSEMNVSTLELGDSALYLCASSFRSSSLFFQETQYFGPGTRLLVL.

This clonotype was recorded a few times. DNA for the CDR3: TGTGCCAGCAGCTTAGCGGGGCAGGAGCAGTACTTC. Translating gives CASSLAGQEQYF. The V call is TRBV7-9, the J call TRBJ2-7, with D possibly TRBD1 on 5 matching bases. In germline, CDR1 is SEHNR, CDR2 FQNEAQ (reference sequence). V lost 0 bases and J 7 bases, leaving 7 bases between the germline ends. The CDR3 has 12 amino acids.

This clonotype was found many times. The chain has TRBV3-1 and TRBJ2-7; D could derive from TRBD1 or TRBD2 (5 bases each). Germline V gene lookup returns CDR1 LGHDT and CDR2 YNNKEL (reference sequence). V lost 3 bases, J lost 4 bases, and 10 bases lay in between. The CDR3 has 13 residues. Here the CDR3 DNA reads TGTGCCAGCAGCCACAAGGGGAGTTACGAGCAGTACTTC. This sequence encodes CASSHKGSYEQYF.

The chain joins TRBV5-6 to TRBJ1-6, with 10 bases matching TRBD1. This CDR3 region has 16 residues. Germline V CDR1 and CDR2: SGHDT, YYEEEE. The V gene end was trimmed by 4 bases and the J gene end by 4 bases; junction bases not matched to a gene: 5. Written as DNA, the CDR3 is TGTGCCAGCAGCCTAACGGGACAGGGGTATAATTCACCCCTCCACTTT. The encoded protein is CASSLTGQGYNSPLHF.

This clonotype was found many times. This chain uses TRBV11-3 with TRBJ2-5; TRBD1 aligns across 7 bases. The CDR3 is 16 residues long. V shed 5 bases, J shed 1 base, and the junction held 10 bases outside the gene matches. Germline V gene lookup returns CDR1 SGHNT and CDR2 YENEEA. The CDR3 here is CASSPDSDRPQETQYF. The CDR3 DNA sequence: TGTGCCAGCAGCCCCGATTCGGACAGGCCCCAAGAGACCCAGTACTTC.

The genes are TRBV6-1 and TRBJ1-5; no reliable D call. Germline CDR1 is MNHNS and CDR2 is SASEGT. V was shortened by 0 bases and J by 5 bases, with 8 bases between the two germline ends. The CDR3 covers 14 residues. The CDR3 bases are TGTGCCAGCAGTGAAGCAGGGAATTATCAGCCCCAGCATTTT. Encoded protein: CASSEAGNYQPQHF.

This clonotype was counted only a few times. The chain joins TRBV27 to TRBJ1-5; possible D gene TRBD1, 5 bases. Germline V gene data show CDR1 as MNHEY and CDR2 as SMNVEV (reference sequence). The CDR3 totals 15 residues. Trimming pared 3 bases from V and 1 base from J, leaving 10 bases between. The CDR3 is CASSFAGTSNQPQHF. The CDR3 DNA follows: TGTGCCAGCAGTTTCGCCGGGACGAGCAATCAGCCCCAGCATTTT.

This clonotype was observed many times. The junction departs from the called germline gene at one end, perhaps through a read error. The chain is built from TRBV4-1 and TRBJ1-1, with D possibly being TRBD1 (5 bases). Germline loops: CDR1 MGHRA, CDR2 YSYEKL. The length of the CDR3 is 14 residues. The DNA of the CDR3 is TGTGCCAGCAGCCAGGCAGGGTTGAACACTGAAGCTTTCTTT. Translated: CASSQAGLNTEAFF.

The chain is built from TRBV20-1 and TRBJ2-5, with 14 bases identical to TRBD2. CDR1 DFQATT and CDR2 SNEGSKA come from the germline V gene (reference sequence). This CDR3 has 16 residues. The trim removed 7 bases at V and 2 bases at J, leaving 9 bases unmatched. The CDR3 DNA sequence: TGCAGTGATAGGCGACTAGCGGGGGGGATTCAAGAGACCCAGTACTTC. It yields the protein CSDRRLAGGIQETQYF.

The chain uses TRBV6-1 and TRBJ1-1; 7 bases fit TRBD1. The CDR3 runs to 14 residues. Germline loops: CDR1 MNHNS, CDR2 SASEGT. V was clipped by 6 bases and J by 5 bases; unmatched bases: 9. CDR3 sequence (DNA): TGTGCCAGCAGCATTACAGGGGATCGGACTGAAGCTTTCTTT. It translates to CASSITGDRTEAFF.

This clonotype was counted many times. V usage is TRBV7-2 and J usage is TRBJ2-3; 7 nucleotides match TRBD2. CDR1 and CDR2 (germline): SGHTA, FQGNSA. With 5 bases clipped from V and 0 bases from J, the junction kept 11 bases outside the gene matches. The CDR3 contains 17 residues. The CDR3 protein is CASSPGRGGASTDTQYF. CDR3 nucleotide sequence: TGTGCCAGCAGCCCCGGGCGCGGGGGAGCTAGCACAGATACGCAGTATTTT. Variable domain in full (rest from reference TRBV7-2 and TRBJ2-3): GAGVSQSPSNKVTEKGKDVELRCDPISGHTALYWYRQSLGQGLEFLIYFQGNSAPDKSGLPSDRFSAERTGGSVSTLTIQRTQQEDSAVYLCASSPGRGGASTDTQYFGPGTRLTVL.

This clonotype has a count of ten or more. The CDR3 nucleotides are TGTGCCAGCAGCTTAGTACTGAGGGGGACCTACGAGCAGTACTTC. Translated, it gives CASSLVLRGTYEQYF. The chain combines TRBV7-9 with TRBJ2-7; weak D call: TRBD1 (6 bases). CDR1 is SEHNR and CDR2 is FQNEAQ in the germline V gene (reference sequence). The CDR3 has 15 residues. V was trimmed by 1 base and J by 2 bases, leaving 12 bases between them. Looking up the rest from reference TRBV7-9 and TRBJ2-7 gives the full variable domain: DTGVSQNPRHKITKRGQNVTFRCDPISEHNRLYWYRQTLGQGPEFLTYFQNEAQLEKSRLLSDRFSAERPKGSFSTLEIQRTEQGDSAMYLCASSLVLRGTYEQYFGPGTRLTVT.

This clonotype was picked up a small number of times. This chain links TRBV24-1 with TRBJ2-2; 9 bases are shared with TRBD2. The germline V gene encodes CDR1 KGHDR and CDR2 SFDVKD. CDR3 length equals 16 residues. With 6 bases clipped from V and 4 bases from J, the junction kept 8 bases outside the gene matches. CDR3: CATSSGLLAGTGELFF. CDR3 DNA: TGTGCCACCAGTAGCGGTCTACTAGCGGGCACCGGGGAGCTGTTTTTT.

This clonotype showed up many times. This chain joins TRBV12-3 or TRBV12-4 and TRBJ1-1, with TRBD1 matching over 8 bases. The junction had 5 bases not matched to a gene; V was cut back by 4 bases and J by 4 bases. This CDR3 is built from 14 residues. Here the CDR3 DNA reads TGTGCCAGCAGTTCCACAGGGGGTCGCACTGAAGCTTTCTTT. It encodes CASSSTGGRTEAFF.

The chain recombines TRBV12-3 or TRBV12-4 with TRBJ2-7, with D perhaps TRBD1 (5 bases). Trimming cost V 6 bases and J 1 base, with 22 bases left between them. The CDR3 runs 17 residues. The CDR3 DNA is TGTGCCAGCAGCCCAATTAGGGGCACGGACATTTCCTACGAGCAGTACTTC. Translated, it gives CASSPIRGTDISYEQYF.

This clonotype appeared a few times. V gene TRBV7-3 combines with J gene TRBJ2-5; 8 positions agree with TRBD2. The V gene's germline CDR1 is SGHTA and CDR2 FQGTGA. CDR3 size: 13 residues. The V segment lost 3 bases and the J segment 5 bases; nucleotides outside the gene matches: 2. The CDR3 region is CASSFTSGETQYF. The CDR3 DNA reads TGTGCCAGCAGCTTTACTAGCGGCGAGACCCAGTACTTC.

The V call is TRBV2, the J call TRBJ1-5, with 8 bases identical to TRBD1. The length of the CDR3 is 15 residues. V lost 7 bases, J lost 6 bases, and 11 bases stayed unmatched. The germline V gene has CDR1 SNHLY and CDR2 FYNNEI. The CDR3 DNA reads as TGTGCCAGCACTGGAGTGGACAGGGCCGGTCAGCCCCAGCATTTT. It codes for CASTGVDRAGQPQHF.

This clonotype was counted ten times or more. This sequence joins TRBV3-1 and TRBJ2-7; 7 nucleotides match TRBD1. This CDR3 has 14 residues. The germline CDR1 and CDR2 sequences are LGHDT and YNNKEL (reference sequence). The trim removed 3 bases at V and 3 bases at J, leaving 5 bases unmatched. In nucleotides, the CDR3 is TGTGCCAGCAGCCAGAGGGGACAGATCTACGAGCAGTACTTC. Encoded protein: CASSQRGQIYEQYF.

This rearrangement joins TRBV6-1 to TRBJ1-2; 8 bases map to TRBD1. V lost 6 bases and J lost 4; bases outside the gene matches: 7. CDR3 length equals 14 residues. Germline values: CDR1 MNHNS, CDR2 SASEGT. The CDR3 bases are TGTGCCAGCAGACCCGGACAGGGTTCCTATGGCTACACCTTC. As protein: CASRPGQGSYGYTF.

This clonotype occurred a few times. The chain links TRBV7-9 to TRBJ1-2; the match to TRBD1 covers 9 bases. CDR3 size: 17 residues. V lost 5 bases to trimming and J lost 2 bases; unmatched junction nucleotides: 12. Germline V gives CDR1 SEHNR, CDR2 FQNEAQ (reference sequence). This chain's CDR3 is CASSPSSGDRENYGYTF. In nucleotides, the CDR3 is TGTGCCAGCAGCCCCAGTAGCGGGGACAGGGAGAACTATGGCTACACCTTC.